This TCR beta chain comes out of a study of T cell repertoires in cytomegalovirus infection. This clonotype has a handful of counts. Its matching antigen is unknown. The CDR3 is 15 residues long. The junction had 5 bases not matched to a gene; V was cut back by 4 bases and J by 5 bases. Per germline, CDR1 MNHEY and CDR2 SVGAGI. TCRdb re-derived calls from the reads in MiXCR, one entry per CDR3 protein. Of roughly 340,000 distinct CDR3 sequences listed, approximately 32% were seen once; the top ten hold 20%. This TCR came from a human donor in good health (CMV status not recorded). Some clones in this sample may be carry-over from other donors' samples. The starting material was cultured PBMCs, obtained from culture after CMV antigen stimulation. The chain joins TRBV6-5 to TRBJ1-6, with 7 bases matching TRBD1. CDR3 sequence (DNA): TGTGCCAGCAGTTTAGAGGGGGCGGATAATTCACCCCTCCACTTT. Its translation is CASSLEGADNSPLHF.